Listed below are T cell receptor beta chains from one sample, sequenced in a study of cytomegalovirus exposure and HLA in healthy donors. The method was immunoSEQ multiplex PCR; TCRdb's version includes in-frame clones alone and lacks a portion of them. Of under 200,000 clones listed, 77% are singletons. The sequenced sample consisted of PBMCs. The receptor set was obtained from a woman in her thirties or forties in good health and CMV-seropositive. The CDR3 runs from the conserved cysteine through the conserved F or W. The order of the fields is CDR3 DNA, CDR3 protein, V gene, clone size, D gene, J gene. D genes are given only for firm matches. Not every row has a clone size; where given, it reads once, few, many or a size class.

cdr3_nt: TGTGCCAGCAGCGTGGGGGCACTGAACACTGAAGCTTTCTTT
cdr3_aa: CASSVGALNTEAFF
v_call: TRBV9
clone_size: .
d_call: .
j_call: TRBJ1-1

cdr3_nt: TGTGCAAGTCGCTATTCTGGGACTAGCGAGTCAGATACGCAGTATTTT
cdr3_aa: CASRYSGTSESDTQYF
v_call: TRBV12-2
clone_size: .
d_call: .
j_call: TRBJ2-3

cdr3_nt: TGTGCCAGCAGTTACTCGATAGAGGCGCGGAATTCACCCCTCCACTTT
cdr3_aa: CASSYSIEARNSPLHF
v_call: TRBV6-5
clone_size: .
d_call: .
j_call: TRBJ1-6

cdr3_nt: TGTGCCAGCAGTTTATCGCTGACAGCAAGCAATGAGCAGTTCTTC
cdr3_aa: CASSLSLTASNEQFF
v_call: TRBV27
clone_size: .
d_call: .
j_call: TRBJ2-1

cdr3_nt: TGTGCCAGTAGTATGTCGCGGCTGAACACTGAAGCTTTCTTT
cdr3_aa: CASSMSRLNTEAFF
v_call: TRBV19
clone_size: once
d_call: .
j_call: TRBJ1-1

cdr3_nt: TGTGCCAGCAGTTCAGCGACAGGAGCCTACGAGCAGTACTTC
cdr3_aa: CASSSATGAYEQYF
v_call: TRBV6-5
clone_size: few
d_call: .
j_call: TRBJ2-7

cdr3_nt: TGCGCCAGCAGCGTACTACCGGGACTAGCGGGGGGGCCTGATACGCAGTATTTT
cdr3_aa: CASSVLPGLAGGPDTQYF
v_call: TRBV5-1
clone_size: .
d_call: TRBD2
j_call: TRBJ2-3

cdr3_nt: TGTGCCAGCAGTTCCAACAGGGATGCTTTCTTT
cdr3_aa: CASSSNRDAFF
v_call: TRBV27
clone_size: .
d_call: .
j_call: TRBJ1-1

cdr3_nt: TGTGCCTGGAGTAAGGCGGACAATCAGCCCCAGCATTTT
cdr3_aa: CAWSKADNQPQHF
v_call: TRBV30
clone_size: .
d_call: .
j_call: TRBJ1-5

cdr3_nt: TGTGCCAGTAGTATTAACAGGGAAGGTGGCTACACCTTC
cdr3_aa: CASSINREGGYTF
v_call: TRBV19
clone_size: .
d_call: .
j_call: TRBJ1-2

cdr3_nt: TGTGCCAGCAGCTCCCAGGGCGGGGGGAAATACAATGAGCAGTTCTTC
cdr3_aa: CASSSQGGGKYNEQFF
v_call: TRBV9
clone_size: .
d_call: TRBD2
j_call: TRBJ2-1

cdr3_nt: TGTGCCTGGGGGAAACAGGGAAAGTATGGCTACACCTTC
cdr3_aa: CAWGKQGKYGYTF
v_call: TRBV30
clone_size: .
d_call: .
j_call: TRBJ1-2

cdr3_nt: TGTGCCAGCAGCCCCTACTCCCGGGACAGGTCGTATGGCTACACCTTC
cdr3_aa: CASSPYSRDRSYGYTF
v_call: TRBV7-2
clone_size: .
d_call: TRBD1
j_call: TRBJ1-2

cdr3_nt: TGTGCCAGCAGCTTCCAACAGCGGTGGGAGTACGAGCAGTACTTC
cdr3_aa: CASSFQQRWEYEQYF
v_call: TRBV7-2
clone_size: .
d_call: .
j_call: TRBJ2-7

cdr3_nt: TGTGCCAGCAGTTTCGTGGGACAGGGTACCGGCTACACCTTC
cdr3_aa: CASSFVGQGTGYTF
v_call: TRBV6-5
clone_size: .
d_call: TRBD1
j_call: TRBJ1-2

cdr3_nt: TGTGCCAGCAGCTTCTGGCCGAAAGAAAGCACAGATACGCAGTATTTT
cdr3_aa: CASSFWPKESTDTQYF
v_call: TRBV11-3
clone_size: .
d_call: .
j_call: TRBJ2-3

cdr3_nt: TGTGCCAGCAGCGTAGGAGGAGGGATAAGCTCTGGGGCCAACGTCCTGACTTTC
cdr3_aa: CASSVGGGISSGANVLTF
v_call: TRBV9
clone_size: .
d_call: .
j_call: TRBJ2-6

cdr3_nt: TGTGCCAGCTCACCACGGGACATAGACACCGGGGAGCTGTTTTTT
cdr3_aa: CASSPRDIDTGELFF
v_call: TRBV18
clone_size: .
d_call: .
j_call: TRBJ2-2

cdr3_nt: TGTGCCAGCAGTGGGGGGCCGGACATTGGACGTAGTGGTCTCTATGGCTACACCTTC
cdr3_aa: CASSGGPDIGRSGLYGYTF
v_call: TRBV2
clone_size: .
d_call: .
j_call: TRBJ1-2

cdr3_nt: TGCAGCGTCGCATCAGGGGGCTACAGCGAGCAGTACTTC
cdr3_aa: CSVASGGYSEQYF
v_call: TRBV29-1
clone_size: .
d_call: TRBD1
j_call: TRBJ2-7

cdr3_nt: TGTGCCAGCAGCTTGGTGTCGGGTAATGAAAAACTGTTTTTT
cdr3_aa: CASSLVSGNEKLFF
v_call: TRBV5-6
clone_size: .
d_call: .
j_call: TRBJ1-4

cdr3_nt: TGTGCCAGCTTCGGGGGGGCAGGTCTTCGGGGCTACCAAGAGACCCAGTACTTC
cdr3_aa: CASFGGAGLRGYQETQYF
v_call: TRBV2
clone_size: few
d_call: TRBD2
j_call: TRBJ2-5

cdr3_nt: TGTGCCACCAGCGGGGACAGGGGGCTCACTGAAGCTTTCTTT
cdr3_aa: CATSGDRGLTEAFF
v_call: TRBV15
clone_size: .
d_call: TRBD1
j_call: TRBJ1-1

cdr3_nt: TGTGCCAGCAGCTTGACAGGGGGCAACGAAAAACTGTTTTTT
cdr3_aa: CASSLTGGNEKLFF
v_call: TRBV14
clone_size: once
d_call: TRBD1
j_call: TRBJ1-4

cdr3_nt: TGTGCCAGTAGTATAACGGGAGGGGTGAGAATGAACACTGAAGCTTTCTTT
cdr3_aa: CASSITGGVRMNTEAFF
v_call: TRBV19
clone_size: .
d_call: .
j_call: TRBJ1-1

cdr3_nt: TGTGCCAGCAGCCCAGCTAGCGGGGGGGTACACAATGAGCAGTTCTTC
cdr3_aa: CASSPASGGVHNEQFF
v_call: TRBV7-9
clone_size: .
d_call: TRBD2
j_call: TRBJ2-1

cdr3_nt: TGTGCCAGCAGCCCCAGGAGACAGGGAAACACTGAAGCTTTCTTT
cdr3_aa: CASSPRRQGNTEAFF
v_call: TRBV6-5
clone_size: .
d_call: TRBD1
j_call: TRBJ1-1

cdr3_nt: TGTGCTAGTGGTTCCCAAAGGGGTGGCGTCGGGCAGTTCTTC
cdr3_aa: CASGSQRGGVGQFF
v_call: TRBV12-5
clone_size: .
d_call: .
j_call: TRBJ2-1

cdr3_nt: TGTGCCAGCAGCTTAGGTATTAACTATGGCTACACCTTC
cdr3_aa: CASSLGINYGYTF
v_call: TRBV7-9
clone_size: .
d_call: .
j_call: TRBJ1-2

cdr3_nt: TGCGCCAGCAGCCGGGACAGGGGAGATAATTCACCCCTCCACTTT
cdr3_aa: CASSRDRGDNSPLHF
v_call: TRBV4-3
clone_size: few
d_call: TRBD1
j_call: TRBJ1-6

cdr3_nt: TGTGCCACTTCGGGGGTGGTTCTCGTCGAAGCTTTCTTT
cdr3_aa: CATSGVVLVEAFF
v_call: TRBV21-1
clone_size: .
d_call: .
j_call: TRBJ1-1